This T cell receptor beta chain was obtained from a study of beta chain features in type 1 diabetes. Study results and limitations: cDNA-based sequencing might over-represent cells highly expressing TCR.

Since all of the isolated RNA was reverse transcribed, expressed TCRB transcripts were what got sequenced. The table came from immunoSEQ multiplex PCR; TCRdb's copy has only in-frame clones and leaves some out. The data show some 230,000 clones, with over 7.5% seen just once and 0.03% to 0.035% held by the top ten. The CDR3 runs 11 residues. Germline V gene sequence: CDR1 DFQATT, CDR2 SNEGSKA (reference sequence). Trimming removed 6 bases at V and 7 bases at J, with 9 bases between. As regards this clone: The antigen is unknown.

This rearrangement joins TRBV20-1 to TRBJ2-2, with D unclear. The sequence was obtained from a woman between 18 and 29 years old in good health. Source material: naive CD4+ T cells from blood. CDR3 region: CSAPLGGELFF. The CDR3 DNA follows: TGCAGTGCCCCGCTCGGCGGGGAGCTGTTTTTT.